Below, 3 T cell receptor beta chains from the same sample are listed, as sequenced in a study of cytomegalovirus exposure and HLA in healthy donors. Generated by immunoSEQ multiplex PCR, the TCRdb table keeps only in-frame clones and is missing some. Of some 240,000 clones in the sample, approximately 83% were seen once. The sample taken for sequencing was PBMCs. The receptors here all came from a woman in her twenties or thirties in good health and CMV-seropositive.

The chain uses TRBV28 and TRBJ1-2, with 8 bases matching TRBD1. This CDR3 region has 17 residues. Germline CDR1 is MDHEN and CDR2 is SYDVKM. Trimming took 4 bases from V and 4 from J; bases not matched to a gene: 14. CDR3 in DNA: TGTGCCAGCAGTTGGCCTTTAGGAGACAGGGGCGGCTATGGCTACACCTTC. Amino acids: CASSWPLGDRGGYGYTF.

The chain combines TRBV30 with TRBJ2-1; no definite D call. The CDR3 is made up of 13 amino acids. CDR1 and CDR2 (germline): GTSNPN, SVGIG (reference sequence). Between the trimmed V and J ends, which lost 0 bases and 6 bases, there was a span of 9 bases. The CDR3 spells CAWSVLSGNEQFF. CDR3 bases: TGTGCCTGGAGTGTACTATCGGGCAATGAGCAGTTCTTC.

This clone appeared a single time. The V and J genes are TRBV4-1 and TRBJ2-1, with D possibly matching TRBD1 (6 bases). CDR3 length: 16 amino acids. V was cut by 3 bases and J by 3 bases, with 15 bases left in between. Per the germline V gene, CDR1 is MGHRA and CDR2 is YSYEKL. The CDR3 here is CASSQGLGALYNEQFF. CDR3 DNA: TGCGCCAGCAGCCAGGGTCTGGGGGCCCTCTACAATGAGCAGTTCTTC.